These T cell receptor beta chains were read from a single sample in a study of T cell responses to AZD1222 COVID-19 vaccine. TCRdb's copy holds only in-frame clones and misses some; the assay was immunoSEQ multiplex PCR. The sample carries around 170,000 clones, around 88% recorded once. This sample comprised peripheral blood, obtained 28 days after the second AZD1222 dose. These receptors were taken from an adult who received the AZD1222 COVID-19 vaccine. Both conserved end residues are part of each CDR3. D genes are given only for firm matches. Clone size is shown for a subset of rows, as once, few, many or a class of expanded clone.

cdr3_aa: CASSQDPARESEQYF
cdr3_nt: TGTGCCAGCAGCCAGGACCCAGCAAGGGAAAGCGAGCAGTACTTC
d_call: NA
v_call: TRBV14
j_call: TRBJ2-7
cdr3_length: 15
clone_size: NA

cdr3_aa: CASSFRDRDDEQFF
cdr3_nt: TGTGCCAGCAGCTTCCGGGACAGGGACGATGAGCAGTTCTTC
d_call: TRBD1
v_call: TRBV11-2
j_call: TRBJ2-1
cdr3_length: 14
clone_size: NA

cdr3_aa: CASSLVGEVDTEAFF
cdr3_nt: TGCGCCAGCAGCTTGGTAGGGGAGGTCGACACTGAAGCTTTCTTT
d_call: NA
v_call: TRBV5-1
j_call: TRBJ1-1
cdr3_length: 15
clone_size: NA

cdr3_aa: CASSSHRGKLFF
cdr3_nt: TGTGCCAGCAGTTCCCATAGGGGGAAACTGTTTTTT
d_call: NA
v_call: TRBV6-5
j_call: TRBJ1-4
cdr3_length: 12
clone_size: NA

cdr3_aa: CASSSVGTGNSPLHF
cdr3_nt: TGTGCCAGCAGCTCAGTGGGCACAGGTAATTCACCCCTCCACTTT
d_call: NA
v_call: TRBV7-2
j_call: TRBJ1-6
cdr3_length: 15
clone_size: NA

cdr3_aa: CASSSSGLRHEQYF
cdr3_nt: TGTGCCAGCAGTTCGTCGGGACTGAGGCACGAGCAGTACTTC
d_call: NA
v_call: TRBV6-5
j_call: TRBJ2-7
cdr3_length: 14
clone_size: NA

cdr3_aa: CASGLAPGLSPLSTDTQYF
cdr3_nt: TGTGCTAGTGGTTTGGCGCCGGGACTAAGCCCTCTTAGCACAGATACGCAGTATTTT
d_call: TRBD2
v_call: TRBV12-5
j_call: TRBJ2-3
cdr3_length: 19
clone_size: NA

cdr3_aa: CASSRDRGADKAFF
cdr3_nt: TGTGCCAGCAGCCGGGACAGGGGCGCCGACAAAGCTTTCTTT
d_call: TRBD1
v_call: TRBV4-2
j_call: TRBJ1-1
cdr3_length: 14
clone_size: NA

cdr3_aa: CASSQGGGRTGELFF
cdr3_nt: TGTGCCAGCAGCCAAGGGGGGGGCCGCACCGGGGAGCTGTTTTTT
d_call: NA
v_call: TRBV3-1/TRBV3-2
j_call: TRBJ2-2
cdr3_length: 15
clone_size: NA

cdr3_aa: CASSVGQANTGELFF
cdr3_nt: TGTGCCAGCAGTGTCGGACAGGCGAACACCGGGGAGCTGTTTTTT
d_call: TRBD1
v_call: TRBV6-4
j_call: TRBJ2-2
cdr3_length: 15
clone_size: NA

cdr3_aa: CAISESGQGDQPQHF
cdr3_nt: TGTGCCATCAGTGAATCGGGCCAGGGCGATCAGCCCCAGCATTTT
d_call: NA
v_call: TRBV10-3
j_call: TRBJ1-5
cdr3_length: 15
clone_size: once

cdr3_aa: CASSLTRGQGALYEQYF
cdr3_nt: TGTGCCAGCAGTTTAACAAGGGGACAGGGGGCTCTATACGAGCAGTACTTC
d_call: TRBD1
v_call: TRBV28
j_call: TRBJ2-7
cdr3_length: 17
clone_size: NA

cdr3_aa: CASSLAPLAGNTIYF
cdr3_nt: TGTGCCAGCAGCTTAGCGCCCCTCGCGGGAAACACCATATATTTT
d_call: NA
v_call: TRBV7-6
j_call: TRBJ1-3
cdr3_length: 15
clone_size: NA

cdr3_aa: CSEIGQGTEAFF
cdr3_nt: TGCAGCGAGATTGGACAGGGGACTGAAGCTTTCTTT
d_call: TRBD1
v_call: TRBV29-1
j_call: TRBJ1-1
cdr3_length: 12
clone_size: NA

cdr3_aa: CASSTGPRGELFF
cdr3_nt: TGTGCCAGTAGTACGGGACCTCGCGGCGAGCTGTTTTTT
d_call: NA
v_call: TRBV19
j_call: TRBJ2-2
cdr3_length: 13
clone_size: NA

cdr3_aa: CAISERGSNEKLFF
cdr3_nt: TGTGCCATCAGTGAGCGGGGAAGTAATGAAAAACTGTTTTTT
d_call: NA
v_call: TRBV10-3
j_call: TRBJ1-4
cdr3_length: 14
clone_size: NA

cdr3_aa: CASSRDLSYEQYF
cdr3_nt: TGTGCCAGCAGCCGGGACTTGTCCTACGAGCAGTACTTC
d_call: NA
v_call: TRBV4-2
j_call: TRBJ2-7
cdr3_length: 13
clone_size: NA

cdr3_aa: CASLNRAVNTEAFF
cdr3_nt: TGTGCCAGCCTGAACCGGGCCGTGAACACTGAAGCTTTCTTT
d_call: NA
v_call: TRBV19
j_call: TRBJ1-1
cdr3_length: 14
clone_size: NA

cdr3_aa: CASSLNPKASGNTIYF
cdr3_nt: TGTGCCAGCAGCTTAAATCCTAAAGCCTCTGGAAACACCATATATTTT
d_call: NA
v_call: TRBV7-6
j_call: TRBJ1-3
cdr3_length: 16
clone_size: few

cdr3_aa: CASSRRTGYTEAFF
cdr3_nt: TGTGCCAGCTCCAGGCGGACAGGGTACACCGAAGCTTTCTTT
d_call: TRBD1
v_call: TRBV11-2
j_call: TRBJ1-1
cdr3_length: 14
clone_size: few

cdr3_aa: CASGQTGGPEAFF
cdr3_nt: TGTGCCAGCGGTCAGACAGGGGGCCCCGAAGCTTTCTTT
d_call: TRBD1
v_call: TRBV11-2
j_call: TRBJ1-1
cdr3_length: 13
clone_size: NA

cdr3_aa: CARLFRVCTNEKLFF
cdr3_nt: TGCGCCAGATTATTCAGGGTGTGTACTAATGAAAAACTGTTTTTT
d_call: NA
v_call: TRBV10-1
j_call: TRBJ1-4
cdr3_length: 15
clone_size: NA

cdr3_aa: CASSPRDVSYNEQFF
cdr3_nt: TGTGCCAGCAGCCCCCGGGACGTCTCCTACAATGAGCAGTTCTTC
d_call: NA
v_call: TRBV11-3
j_call: TRBJ2-1
cdr3_length: 15
clone_size: NA

cdr3_aa: CASTPVGTGGRGETQYF
cdr3_nt: TGCGCCAGCACCCCCGTGGGGACAGGGGGCAGGGGGGAGACCCAGTACTTC
d_call: TRBD1
v_call: TRBV5-1
j_call: TRBJ2-5
cdr3_length: 17
clone_size: NA

cdr3_aa: CASSLGGPRHQPQHF
cdr3_nt: TGTGCCAGCAGCTTGGGGGGGCCGCGTCATCAGCCCCAGCATTTT
d_call: NA
v_call: TRBV5-6
j_call: TRBJ1-5
cdr3_length: 15
clone_size: NA

cdr3_aa: CASIGQGAGYGYTF
cdr3_nt: TGTGCCAGCATCGGACAGGGGGCGGGCTATGGCTACACCTTC
d_call: TRBD1
v_call: TRBV2
j_call: TRBJ1-2
cdr3_length: 14
clone_size: few

cdr3_aa: CASSIGTGVNSPLHF
cdr3_nt: TGTGCCAGTAGTATAGGAACAGGGGTTAATTCACCCCTCCACTTT
d_call: TRBD1
v_call: TRBV19
j_call: TRBJ1-6
cdr3_length: 15
clone_size: few

cdr3_aa: CASSLLRAGNTIYF
cdr3_nt: TGTGCCAGCAGCTTACTCAGGGCTGGAAACACCATATATTTT
d_call: NA
v_call: TRBV7-8
j_call: TRBJ1-3
cdr3_length: 14
clone_size: NA

cdr3_aa: CASSSWGRAAFF
cdr3_nt: TGTGCCAGCAGTTCTTGGGGGCGCGCAGCTTTCTTT
d_call: NA
v_call: TRBV12-3/TRBV12-4
j_call: TRBJ1-1
cdr3_length: 12
clone_size: NA

cdr3_aa: CASSYAGGGLEAFF
cdr3_nt: TGTGCCAGCAGTTACGCAGGGGGGGGCTTAGAAGCTTTCTTT
d_call: TRBD1
v_call: TRBV6-5
j_call: TRBJ1-1
cdr3_length: 14
clone_size: NA

cdr3_aa: CASSHLQGGVQETQYF
cdr3_nt: TGTGCCAGCAGCCATTTACAGGGAGGAGTCCAAGAGACCCAGTACTTC
d_call: NA
v_call: TRBV3-1/TRBV3-2
j_call: TRBJ2-5
cdr3_length: 16
clone_size: NA

cdr3_aa: CASSLRGEDYGYTF
cdr3_nt: TGCGCCAGCAGCTTAAGGGGGGAGGACTATGGCTACACCTTC
d_call: NA
v_call: TRBV5-1
j_call: TRBJ1-2
cdr3_length: 14
clone_size: NA